The entry below describes one T cell receptor beta chain. The source of the sample is a study of OX40 agonist ivuxolimab in advanced cancers. Germline V gives CDR1 MNHEY, CDR2 SVGAGI. The CDR3 spans 14 residues. Deletions cut 6 bases from V and 0 bases from J, with 11 bases between. Clones were read by immunoSEQ multiplex PCR, and TCRdb kept only the in-frame ones, dropping some. The table shows tens of thousands of clones, with approximately 84% occurring only once. Material: CD4+ or CD8+ T cells sorted from blood, obtained in a trial of the OX40 agonist ivuxolimab. The J gene is TRBJ1-2, the V gene TRBV6-5; D may be TRBD1 (6 bases). This clonotype was obtained from an adult with an advanced solid tumor such as melanoma, head and neck, liver or kidney cancer. The CDR3 loop reads CASSRTASNYGYTF. CDR3 bases: TGTGCCAGCAGCCGGACAGCCTCTAACTATGGCTACACCTTC.